This TCR beta chain is from a study of shared clonotypes between healthy human individuals. The overall study: Three plates were used per donor for CD4 naive, three for CD4 memory, two for CD8 naive and one for CD8 memory.

Only in-frame clones appear in the TCRdb table, and some are missing; sequencing was by immunoSEQ multiplex PCR. This table holds 500,000 or so clones, around 96% found once. V lost 2 bases, J lost 7 bases, and 4 bases stayed unmatched. Germline CDR1 reads MNHNY; CDR2 reads SVGAGI (reference sequence). This CDR3 comprises 14 residues. Subsets obtained from CD4+ cells comprised CD45RA+ naive and CD45RA-negative memory cells. The TCR originated in a woman aged 30 to 39 in good health. The genes are TRBV6-6 and TRBJ1-2, with 10 bases fitting TRBD1. Sequencing was performed on naive CD4+ T cells sorted from blood. Subset here: CD45RA+ positively selected. CDR3 nucleotide sequence: TGTGCCAGCAGTTACCGTGGACAGGGGGGTGGCTACACCTTC. Protein product: CASSYRGQGGGYTF.